The clone carrying this T cell receptor (beta chain) was counted a few times. What it binds is not known. Genomic DNA, serving as template, underwent TCR beta VDJ and CDR3 profiling. A single record per CDR3 protein comes from TCRdb applying MiXCR to the reads. The sample carries 250,000 to 350,000 distinct CDR3 sequences, under 65% recorded once. The sequenced patients had an expansion of CD8+CD57+ cells seen by flow cytometry. Each patient carried a diagnosis of severe acquired aplastic anemia. Patients had received no therapy at the time of blood sampling. The CDR3 has 13 amino acids. In germline, CDR1 is KGHDR, CDR2 SFDVKD. The V gene lost 2 bases and the J gene lost 4 bases, with 7 bases spanning the gap. This entry is derived from a study of CD8+CD57+ T cells in acquired aplastic anemia. Across the whole study: Mean yield of DNA from sorted CD4+ and CD8+ cells was roughly 3.4 ug.

Points from the study as a whole: Any difference that existed in CD8+ Simpson's diversity between patients and controls was not significant.

The sequenced sample consisted of sorted CD4+, CD8+, or CD8+CD57+ T cells (not recorded which) from PBMCs. The J gene is TRBJ2-5, the V gene TRBV24-1; the D gene is possibly TRBD1 (6 bases). The sequence came from a human donor with aplastic anemia. CDR3 nucleotide sequence: TGTGCCACCAGTGATTGGGACACAGAGACCCAGTACTTC. Translation gives CATSDWDTETQYF.